A single T cell receptor (beta chain) is shown here with its context. This specimen comes from a study of blood T cell repertoires in COVID-19. Sequenced by immunoSEQ multiplex PCR; TCRdb stores in-frame clones only, minus some. This sample yields a few hundred thousand clones, of which about nine tenths are seen a single time; 2.2% belongs to the top ten. This CDR3 contains 21 residues. Trimming at V came to 3 bases and at J to 1 base, leaving 17 bases not matched to a gene. Per the germline V gene, CDR1 is MDHEN and CDR2 is SYDVKM. The sequenced material came from peripheral blood. The clonotype was recovered from a woman between 50 and 59 years old who had recovered from COVID-19. This sequence joins TRBV28 and TRBJ2-7, with 14 bases fitting TRBD2. The DNA of the CDR3 is TGTGCCAGCAGTTTGGGAGCGCTCGTGGGACTAGCGGGAGAGGGGTCCTACGAGCAGTACTTC. Translating gives CASSLGALVGLAGEGSYEQYF.